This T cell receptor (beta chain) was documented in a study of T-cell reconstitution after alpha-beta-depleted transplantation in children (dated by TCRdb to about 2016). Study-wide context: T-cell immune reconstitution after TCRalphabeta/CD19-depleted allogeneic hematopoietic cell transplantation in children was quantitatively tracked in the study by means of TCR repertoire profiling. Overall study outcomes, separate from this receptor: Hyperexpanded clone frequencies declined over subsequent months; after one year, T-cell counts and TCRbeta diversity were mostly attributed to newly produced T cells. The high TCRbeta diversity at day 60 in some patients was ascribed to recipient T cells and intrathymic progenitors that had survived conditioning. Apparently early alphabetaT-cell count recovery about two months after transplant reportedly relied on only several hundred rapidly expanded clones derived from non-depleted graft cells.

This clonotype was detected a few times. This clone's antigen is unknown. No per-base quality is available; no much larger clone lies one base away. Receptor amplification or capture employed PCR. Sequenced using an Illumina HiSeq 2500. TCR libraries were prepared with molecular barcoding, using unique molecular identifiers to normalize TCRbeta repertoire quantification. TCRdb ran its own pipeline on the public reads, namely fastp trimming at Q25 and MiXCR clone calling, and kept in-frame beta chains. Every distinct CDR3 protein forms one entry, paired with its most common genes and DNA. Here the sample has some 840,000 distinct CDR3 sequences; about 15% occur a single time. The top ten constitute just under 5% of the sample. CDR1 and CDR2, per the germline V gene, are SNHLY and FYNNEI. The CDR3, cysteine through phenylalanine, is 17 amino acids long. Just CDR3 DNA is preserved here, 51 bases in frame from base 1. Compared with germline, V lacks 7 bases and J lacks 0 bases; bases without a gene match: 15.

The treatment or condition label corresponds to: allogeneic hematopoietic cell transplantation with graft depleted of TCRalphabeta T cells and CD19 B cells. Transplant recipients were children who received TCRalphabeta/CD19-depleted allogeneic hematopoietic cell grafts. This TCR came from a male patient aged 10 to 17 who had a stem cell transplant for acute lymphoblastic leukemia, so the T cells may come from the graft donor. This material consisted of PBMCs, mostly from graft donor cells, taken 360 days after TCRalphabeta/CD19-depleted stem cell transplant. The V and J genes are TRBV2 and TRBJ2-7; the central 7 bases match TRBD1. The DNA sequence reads TGTGCCAGCACCTCCGAGACAGGGCCAACCCCCTCCTACGAGCAGTACTTC. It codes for CASTSETGPTPSYEQYF.